These T cell receptor beta chains were read from a single sample in a study of T cell repertoires in cytomegalovirus infection. TCRdb re-derived calls from the reads in MiXCR, one entry per CDR3 protein. The sample consists of approximately 76,000 distinct CDR3 sequences, about 40% of them appearing once. What these receptors recognize is not known. Specimen: CD8+ T cells from cultured PBMCs, collected from culture after CMV antigen stimulation. These receptor sequences come from a human donor in good health (CMV status not recorded). Some clones in this sample may be carry-over from other donors' samples. The CDR3 runs from the conserved cysteine through the conserved F or W. D genes are given only for firm matches. Clone size, where shown, is once, few, many, or a class for clones that have expanded.

cdr3_nt	cdr3_aa	clone_size	cdr3_length	d_call	v_call	j_call
TGTGCCAGCATAACTAGCGGGGGGTTCAACAATGAGCAGTTCTTC	CASITSGGFNNEQFF	few	15	TRBD2	TRBV7-9	TRBJ2-1
TGTGCCAGCAGTTTCTCGGCGGGGGACTCCTACAATGAGCAGTTCTTC	CASSFSAGDSYNEQFF	once	16	TRBD2	TRBV28	TRBJ2-1
TGTGCCAGCACCTCTAAGGGACTAGGGCAAGAGACCCAGTACTTC	CASTSKGLGQETQYF	few	15	TRBD2	TRBV7-2	TRBJ2-5
TGTGCCAGCAGCTTAACAGGGAGGGGCTCCTACGAGCAGTACTTC	CASSLTGRGSYEQYF	-	15	-	TRBV7-9	TRBJ2-7
TGCAGCGTTGAAGATCTCGATATAGGACAGGGTAACTACAATGAGCAGTTCTTC	CSVEDLDIGQGNYNEQFF	-	18	TRBD1	TRBV29-1	TRBJ2-1
TGTGCCAGCAGCTTAGCCCCCGGGGATGCGTTCTTC	CASSLAPGDAFF	-	12	-	TRBV7-8	TRBJ2-1
TGCGCCAGCAGCCAAGCGACAGGTATGCGCTACGAGCAGTACTTC	CASSQATGMRYEQYF	-	15	-	TRBV4-1	TRBJ2-7
TGTGCCAGCAGTCCGCTCTTAACAGGGGGCTCGAGGGGTACGCAGTATTTT	CASSPLLTGGSRGTQYF	-	17	TRBD1	TRBV27	TRBJ2-3
TGTGCCAGCTCACTTGCGGAGGAGCTAGTAGAGACCCAGTACTTC	CASSLAEELVETQYF	once	15	-	TRBV18	TRBJ2-5
TGTGCCAGCAGCCTGATAACCGGCACTGAAGCTTTCTTT	CASSLITGTEAFF	-	13	-	TRBV27	TRBJ1-1
TGTGCCAGCAGCCCCTCGGCTCTGAGCTCCTATAATTCACCCCTCCACTTT	CASSPSALSSYNSPLHF	-	17	-	TRBV7-2	TRBJ1-6
TGTGCCAGCAGCTTAGGTCCCTTCTACGAGCAGTACTTC	CASSLGPFYEQYF	many	13	-	TRBV7-8	TRBJ2-7
TGTGCCAGCAGTTTACTGCGGTATAGCAATCAGCCCCAGCATTTT	CASSLLRYSNQPQHF	-	15	-	TRBV28	TRBJ1-5
TGTGCCAGCAGCTTGGGATGGGAGAGAACGTCTGAAGCTTTCTTT	CASSLGWERTSEAFF	-	15	-	TRBV5-3	TRBJ1-1